The next 5 T cell receptor beta chains were all read from a single sample in a study of identical twins. TCRdb re-derived calls from the 5' RACE reads in MiXCR, one entry per CDR3 protein. This table holds fewer than 250,000 distinct CDR3 sequences, around 9.6% found once. The source material was memory (CD45RO+) T cells sorted from blood. The receptors were gathered from a woman aged 18-29 years in good health.

The chain joins TRBV6-2 or TRBV6-3 to TRBJ2-1, with D possibly being TRBD2 (6 bases). The germline gives CDR1 MNHEY, CDR2 SVGEGT. The CDR3 sequence is 16 residues long. V lost 6 bases to trimming and J lost 0 bases, with 15 bases between them. CDR3 sequence (DNA): TGTGCCAGCAGACCCCTTAGCGGTTACTCCTACAATGAGCAGTTCTTC. It yields the protein CASRPLSGYSYNEQFF.

This clonotype was counted at least ten times. The CDR3 coding sequence is TGTGCCAGCAGCTACAGACAGGGTGTGGGCGAGCAGTTCTTC. This encodes CASSYRQGVGEQFF. The gene calls are TRBV5-6 and TRBJ2-1; TRBD1 matches at 7 bases. The germline V gene encodes CDR1 SGHDT and CDR2 YYEEEE. The ends lost 3 bases at V and 10 bases at J; junction bases unmatched: 10. CDR3 size: 14 residues. Combining the CDR3 with reference TRBV5-6 and TRBJ2-1 gives the whole variable domain DAGVTQSPTHLIKTRGQQVTLRCSPKSGHDTVSWYQQALGQGPQFIFQYYEEEERQRGNFPDRFSGHQFPNYSSELNVNALLLGDSALYLCASSYRQGVGEQFFGPGTRLTVL.

V gene TRBV11-2 combines with J gene TRBJ1-1; D call uncertain. Looked up from germline, CDR1 is SGHAT and CDR2 is FQNNGV. The CDR3 is made up of 15 amino acids. Deletions cut 0 bases from V and 1 base from J, with 9 bases between. CDR3: CASSLEGFGNTEAFF. The CDR3, as DNA: TGTGCCAGCAGCTTAGAGGGGTTTGGGAACACTGAAGCTTTCTTT.

The chain uses TRBV7-2 and TRBJ1-4, with a possible D match to TRBD1 (5 bases). This CDR3 has 15 residues. The germline V and J ends were trimmed by 1 base and 5 bases, with 11 bases remaining between them. Germline assignment: CDR1 SGHTA and CDR2 FQGNSA. The CDR3 DNA reads as TGTGCCAGCAGCTTAGACGGACGGGGGAATGAAAAACTGTTTTTT. The encoded protein is CASSLDGRGNEKLFF.

This clonotype was counted at least ten times. The chain couples TRBV3-1 to TRBJ1-5; no definite D call. The CDR3 length is 13 residues. Trimming removed 1 base at V and 7 bases at J, with 8 bases between. Germline CDR1 LGHDT, CDR2 YNNKEL (reference sequence). Written as DNA, the CDR3 is TGTGCCAGCAGCCAAGCCTCGATCCAGCCCCAGCATTTT. Protein sequence: CASSQASIQPQHF.